Presented here are 3 T cell receptor beta chains from one specimen sequenced in a study of T-cell memory formation after mild COVID-19. Each CDR3 protein is one row after TCRdb ran MiXCR on the 5' RACE reads. The data contain 500,000 to 550,000 distinct CDR3 sequences, roughly 22% of them singletons. Sequenced material: PBMCs or a T cell subset sorted from them (not recorded which). The source of these receptors is an adult woman who had mild COVID-19 (a few samples of this study predate the infection). Cell type and time point are not known.

This clonotype was seen a few times. CDR3 nucleotide sequence: TGTGCTCTGGAGTATAGGTCCGACTACGAGCAGTACTTC. Its protein is CALEYRSDYEQYF. The rearrangement links TRBV9 to TRBJ2-7; D gene ambiguous. Germline-derived CDR1 and CDR2 are SGDLS and YYNGEE. CDR3 length: 13 residues.

The chain couples TRBV5-1 to TRBJ2-2; D perhaps matches TRBD1 (6 bases). The CDR3 runs 15 residues. The V gene's germline CDR1 is SGHRS and CDR2 YFSETQ. V gave up 2 bases and J gave up 5 bases, with 13 bases separating them. This CDR3 reads CASSFRARGTGELFF. CDR3 DNA sequence: TGCGCCAGCAGCTTCAGGGCCAGGGGTACCGGGGAGCTGTTTTTT.

The CDR3 reads CASSLEVAGSPRGYTF. In DNA, the CDR3 is TGTGCCAGCAGCTTAGAGGTAGCAGGCTCACCACGGGGCTACACCTTC. The chain combines TRBV7-2 with TRBJ1-2; D unclear. Trimming cost V 1 base and J 8 bases, with 20 bases left between them. Germline V CDR1 and CDR2: SGHTA, FQGNSA. This CDR3 spans 16 amino acids.